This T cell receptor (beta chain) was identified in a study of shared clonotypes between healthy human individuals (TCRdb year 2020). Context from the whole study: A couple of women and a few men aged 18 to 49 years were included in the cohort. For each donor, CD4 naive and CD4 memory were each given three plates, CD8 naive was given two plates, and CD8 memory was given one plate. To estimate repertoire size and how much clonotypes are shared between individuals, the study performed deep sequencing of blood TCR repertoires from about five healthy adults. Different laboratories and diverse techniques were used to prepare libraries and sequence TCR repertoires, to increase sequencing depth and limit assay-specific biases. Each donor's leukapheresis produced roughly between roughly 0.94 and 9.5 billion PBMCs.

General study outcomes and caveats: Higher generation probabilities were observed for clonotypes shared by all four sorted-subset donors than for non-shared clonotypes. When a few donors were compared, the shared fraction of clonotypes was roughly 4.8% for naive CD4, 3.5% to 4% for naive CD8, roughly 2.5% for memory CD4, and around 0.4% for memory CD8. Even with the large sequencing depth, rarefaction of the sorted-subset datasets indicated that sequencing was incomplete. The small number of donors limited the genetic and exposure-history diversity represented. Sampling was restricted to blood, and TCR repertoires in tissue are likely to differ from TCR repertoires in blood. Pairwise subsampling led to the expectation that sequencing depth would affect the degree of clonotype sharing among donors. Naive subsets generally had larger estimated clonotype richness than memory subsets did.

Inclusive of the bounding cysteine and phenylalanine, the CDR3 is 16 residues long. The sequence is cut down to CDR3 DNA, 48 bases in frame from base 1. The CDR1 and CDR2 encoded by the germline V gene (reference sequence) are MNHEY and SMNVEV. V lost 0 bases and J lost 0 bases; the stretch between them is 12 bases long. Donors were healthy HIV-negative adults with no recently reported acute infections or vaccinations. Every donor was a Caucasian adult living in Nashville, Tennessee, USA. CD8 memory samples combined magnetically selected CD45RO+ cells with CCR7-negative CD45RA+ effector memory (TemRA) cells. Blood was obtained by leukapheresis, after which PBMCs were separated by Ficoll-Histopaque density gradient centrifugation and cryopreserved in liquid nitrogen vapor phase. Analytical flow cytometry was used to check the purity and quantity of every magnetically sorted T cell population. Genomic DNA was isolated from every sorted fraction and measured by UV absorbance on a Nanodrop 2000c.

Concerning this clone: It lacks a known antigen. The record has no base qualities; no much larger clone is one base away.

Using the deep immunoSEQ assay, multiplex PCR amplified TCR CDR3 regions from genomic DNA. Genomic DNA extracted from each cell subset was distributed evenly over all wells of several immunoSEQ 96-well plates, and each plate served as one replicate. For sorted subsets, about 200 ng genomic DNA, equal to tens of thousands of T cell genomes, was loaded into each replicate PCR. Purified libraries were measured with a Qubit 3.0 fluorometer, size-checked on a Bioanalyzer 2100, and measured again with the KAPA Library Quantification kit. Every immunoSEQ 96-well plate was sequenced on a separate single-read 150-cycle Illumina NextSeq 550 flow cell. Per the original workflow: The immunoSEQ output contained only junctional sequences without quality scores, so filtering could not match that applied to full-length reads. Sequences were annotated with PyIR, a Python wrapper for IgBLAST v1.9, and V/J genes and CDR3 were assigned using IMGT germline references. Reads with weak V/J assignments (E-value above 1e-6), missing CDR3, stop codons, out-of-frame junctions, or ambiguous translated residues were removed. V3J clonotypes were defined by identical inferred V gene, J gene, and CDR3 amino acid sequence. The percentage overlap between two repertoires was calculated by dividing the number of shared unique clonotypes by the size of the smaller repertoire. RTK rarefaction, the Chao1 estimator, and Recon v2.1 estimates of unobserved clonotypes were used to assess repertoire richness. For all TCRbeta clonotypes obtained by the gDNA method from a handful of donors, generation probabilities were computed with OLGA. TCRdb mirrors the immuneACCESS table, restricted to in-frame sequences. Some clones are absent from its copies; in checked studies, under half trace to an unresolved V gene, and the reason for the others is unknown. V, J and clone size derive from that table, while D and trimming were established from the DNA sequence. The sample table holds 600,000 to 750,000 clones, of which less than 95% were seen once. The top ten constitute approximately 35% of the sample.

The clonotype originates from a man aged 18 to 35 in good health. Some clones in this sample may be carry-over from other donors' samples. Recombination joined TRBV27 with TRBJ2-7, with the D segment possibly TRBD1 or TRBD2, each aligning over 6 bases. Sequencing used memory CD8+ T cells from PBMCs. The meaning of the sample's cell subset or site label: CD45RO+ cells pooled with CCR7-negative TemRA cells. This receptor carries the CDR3 CASSLSRGAYSYEQYF. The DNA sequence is TGTGCCAGCAGTTTATCGAGGGGGGCTTACTCCTACGAGCAGTACTTC.